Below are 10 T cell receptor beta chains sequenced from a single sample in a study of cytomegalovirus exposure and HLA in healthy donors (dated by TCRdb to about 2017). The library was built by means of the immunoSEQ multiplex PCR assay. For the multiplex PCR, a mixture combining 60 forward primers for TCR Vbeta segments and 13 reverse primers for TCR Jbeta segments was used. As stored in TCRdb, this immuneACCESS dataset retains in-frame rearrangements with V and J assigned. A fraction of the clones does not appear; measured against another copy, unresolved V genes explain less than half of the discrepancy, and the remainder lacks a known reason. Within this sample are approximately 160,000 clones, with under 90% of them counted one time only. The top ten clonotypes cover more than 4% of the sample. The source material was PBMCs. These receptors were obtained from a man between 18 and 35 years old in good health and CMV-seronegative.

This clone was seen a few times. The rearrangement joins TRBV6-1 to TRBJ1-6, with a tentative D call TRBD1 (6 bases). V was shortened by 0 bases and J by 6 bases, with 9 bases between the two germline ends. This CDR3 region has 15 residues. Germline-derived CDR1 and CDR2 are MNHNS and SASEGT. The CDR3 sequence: CASSEAPGVNSPLHF. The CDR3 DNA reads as TGTGCCAGCAGTGAAGCGCCAGGGGTTAATTCACCCCTCCACTTT.

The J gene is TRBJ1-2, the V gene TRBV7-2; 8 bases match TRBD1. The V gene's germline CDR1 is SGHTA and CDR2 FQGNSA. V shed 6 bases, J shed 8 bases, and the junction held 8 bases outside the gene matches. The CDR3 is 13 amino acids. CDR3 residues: CASSTGQGEGYTF. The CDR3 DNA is TGTGCCAGCAGTACTGGACAGGGTGAAGGCTACACCTTC.

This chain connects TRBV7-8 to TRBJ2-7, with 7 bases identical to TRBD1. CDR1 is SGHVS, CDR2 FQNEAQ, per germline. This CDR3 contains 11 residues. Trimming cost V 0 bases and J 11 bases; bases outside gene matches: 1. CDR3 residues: CASSLAGQKYF. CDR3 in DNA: TGTGCCAGCAGCTTAGCGGGACAGAAGTACTTC. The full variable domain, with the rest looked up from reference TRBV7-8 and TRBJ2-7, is GAGVSQSPRYKVAKRGQDVALRCDPISGHVSLFWYQQALGQGPEFLTYFQNEAQLDKSGLPSDRFFAERPEGSVSTLKIQRTQQEDSAVYLCASSLAGQKYFGPGTRLTVT.

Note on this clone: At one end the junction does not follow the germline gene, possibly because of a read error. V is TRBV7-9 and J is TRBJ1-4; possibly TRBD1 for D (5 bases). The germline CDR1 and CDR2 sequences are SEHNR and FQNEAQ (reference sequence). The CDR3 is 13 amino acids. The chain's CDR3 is CSSSPGLHEKLFF. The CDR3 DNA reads TGTTCCAGCAGCCCGGGACTGCATGAAAAACTGTTTTTT.

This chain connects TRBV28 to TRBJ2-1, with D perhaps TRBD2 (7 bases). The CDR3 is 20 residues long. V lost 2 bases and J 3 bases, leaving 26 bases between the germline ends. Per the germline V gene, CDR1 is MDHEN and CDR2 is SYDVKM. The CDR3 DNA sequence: TGTGCCAGCAGTTTAGTCTGGCAAACAGGGACGGGAGGCTTCTACAATGAGCAGTTCTTC. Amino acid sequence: CASSLVWQTGTGGFYNEQFF.

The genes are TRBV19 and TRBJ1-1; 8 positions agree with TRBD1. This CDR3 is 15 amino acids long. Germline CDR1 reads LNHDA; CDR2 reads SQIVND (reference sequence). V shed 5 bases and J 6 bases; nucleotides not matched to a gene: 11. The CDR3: CASSPNRDRFSEAFF. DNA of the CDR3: TGTGCCAGTAGTCCGAACCGGGACAGGTTCTCTGAAGCTTTCTTT.

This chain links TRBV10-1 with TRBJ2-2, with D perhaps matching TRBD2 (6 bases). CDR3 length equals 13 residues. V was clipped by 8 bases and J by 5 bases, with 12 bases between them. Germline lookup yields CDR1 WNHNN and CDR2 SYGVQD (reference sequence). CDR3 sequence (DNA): TGCGCCAGCGGGGGGTCCGGGACCGGGGAGCTGTTTTTT. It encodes CASGGSGTGELFF.

CDR3 sequence (DNA): TGTGCCAGCAGCCCCGGGACAGGTAGGAATGGGCCCCAGCATTTT. Translation: CASSPGTGRNGPQHF. The chain joins TRBV5-5 to TRBJ1-5; 8 nucleotides align to TRBD1. The CDR3 has 15 residues. Trimming took 4 bases from V and 9 from J; bases not matched to a gene: 12. Germline CDR1 reads SGHKS; CDR2 reads YYEKEE (reference sequence).

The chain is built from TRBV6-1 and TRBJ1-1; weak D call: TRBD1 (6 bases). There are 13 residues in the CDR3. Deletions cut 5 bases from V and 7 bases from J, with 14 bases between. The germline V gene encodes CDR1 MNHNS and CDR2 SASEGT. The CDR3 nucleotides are TGTGCCAGCAGTACACAGGGAGTCGGTGAAGCTTTCTTT. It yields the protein CASSTQGVGEAFF.

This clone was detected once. CDR3 in DNA: TGTGCCAGCAGCTTACAGGACGGGAGTCAGAGGGGAAACACCATATATTTT. Its translation: CASSLQDGSQRGNTIYF. The chain links TRBV7-9 to TRBJ1-3; D gene ambiguous. Germline V lookup: CDR1 SEHNR, CDR2 FQNEAQ (reference sequence). Trimming removed 2 bases at V and 4 bases at J, with 18 bases between. The CDR3 consists of 17 residues.